This T cell receptor beta chain derives from a study of T cell responses to AZD1222 COVID-19 vaccine. Study-wide findings and caveats: At study baseline, merely six AZD1222 recipients were seropositive. Most donors were white British and more were female, and clonal diversity was possibly underestimated. Recipients of two AZD1222 doses showed rising Spike-specific TCR breadth and depth.

Libraries were prepared by immunoSEQ multiplex PCR; TCRdb keeps only in-frame clonotypes and omits some of them. The sample contains over 45,000 clones, 60% to 85% of which appear only once. This clone was found once. Its cognate antigen is unknown. The CDR3 has 16 amino acids. The ends lost 2 bases at V and 4 bases at J; junction bases unmatched: 7. Germline V lookup: CDR1 LNHNV, CDR2 YYDKDF (reference sequence). The source was peripheral blood, collected on day 0 of AZD1222 vaccination. This clonotype was obtained from an adult in good health. The chain has TRBV15 and TRBJ2-1, with TRBD1 matching 8 bases. The CDR3 DNA reads as TGTGCCACCAGCAGAAGTACAGGGGGAACTTACAATGAGCAGTTCTTC. It encodes CATSRSTGGTYNEQFF. The entire variable domain, with the rest obtained from reference TRBV15 and TRBJ2-1, is as follows: DAMVIQNPRYQVTQFGKPVTLSCSQTLNHNVMYWYQQKSSQAPKLLFHYYDKDFNNEADTPDNFQSRRPNTSFCFLDIRSPGLGDTAMYLCATSRSTGGTYNEQFFGPGTRLTVL.